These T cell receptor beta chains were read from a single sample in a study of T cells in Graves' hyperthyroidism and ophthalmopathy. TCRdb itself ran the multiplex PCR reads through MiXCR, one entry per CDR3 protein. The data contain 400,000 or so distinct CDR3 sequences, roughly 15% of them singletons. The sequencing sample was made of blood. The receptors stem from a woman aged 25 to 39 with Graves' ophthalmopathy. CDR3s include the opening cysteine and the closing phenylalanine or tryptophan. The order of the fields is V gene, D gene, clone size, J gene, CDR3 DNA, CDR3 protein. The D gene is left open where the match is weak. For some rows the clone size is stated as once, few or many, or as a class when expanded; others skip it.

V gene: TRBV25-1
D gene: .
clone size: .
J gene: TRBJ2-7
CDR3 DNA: TGTGCCAGCAGTCTACCGGGACGGAGCTCCTACGAGCAGTACTTC
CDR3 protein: CASSLPGRSSYEQYF

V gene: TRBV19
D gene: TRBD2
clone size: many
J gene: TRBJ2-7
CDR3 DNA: TGTGCCAGTAGTATAGCAGCGGGGGGGACTCGCAACGAGCAGTACTTC
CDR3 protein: CASSIAAGGTRNEQYF

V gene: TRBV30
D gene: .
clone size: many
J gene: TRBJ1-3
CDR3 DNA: TGTGCCAAGAGAAACACCATATATTTT
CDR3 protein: CAKRNTIYF

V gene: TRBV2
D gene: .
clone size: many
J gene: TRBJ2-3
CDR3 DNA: TGTGCCAGCAGTGGGCAGGGTTATTTGGATACGCAGTATTTT
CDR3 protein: CASSGQGYLDTQYF

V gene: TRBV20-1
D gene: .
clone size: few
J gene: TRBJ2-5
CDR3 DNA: TGCAGTGCTAGAGTGTCCGCGCGCGAGACCCAGTACTTC
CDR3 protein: CSARVSARETQYF

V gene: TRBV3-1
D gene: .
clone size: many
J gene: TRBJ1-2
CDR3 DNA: TGTGCCAGCAGCCAAGGATTGGGACAACTAGGGGGCTACACCTTC
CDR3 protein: CASSQGLGQLGGYTF

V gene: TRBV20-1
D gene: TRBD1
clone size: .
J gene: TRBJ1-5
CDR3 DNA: TGCAGTGCTAGGGACAGGGGGTCCCAGCATTTT
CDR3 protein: CSARDRGSQHF

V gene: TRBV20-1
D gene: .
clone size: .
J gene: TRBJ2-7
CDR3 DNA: TGCAGGGCTAGGGATCCACACGAGCAGTACTTC
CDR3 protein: CRARDPHEQYF

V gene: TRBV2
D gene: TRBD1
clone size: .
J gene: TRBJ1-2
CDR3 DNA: TGTGCCAGCAGGGAAGGGGGCGGCTATGGCTACACCTTC
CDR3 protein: CASREGGGYGYTF

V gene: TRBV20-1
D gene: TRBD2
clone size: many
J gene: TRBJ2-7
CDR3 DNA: TGCAGTGCGGAATTAGCGGGGCCCCCCTACGAGCAGTACTTC
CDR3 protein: CSAELAGPPYEQYF

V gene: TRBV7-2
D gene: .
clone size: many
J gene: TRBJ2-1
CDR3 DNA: TGTGCCAGCAGCCGGCGGGCCAGCAGCCTCGGATTCGAATACAATGAGCAGTTCTTC
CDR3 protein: CASSRRASSLGFEYNEQFF

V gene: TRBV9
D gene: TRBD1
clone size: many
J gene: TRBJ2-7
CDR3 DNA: TGTGCCAGCAGCGAGACGGGACAGGGGGAAGGCGAGCAGTACTTC
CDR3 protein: CASSETGQGEGEQYF

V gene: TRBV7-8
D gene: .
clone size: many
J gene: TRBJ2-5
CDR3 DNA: TGTGCCAGCAGCCCACCCTGGGCAGGGGCGGGTGAAGAGACCCAGTACTTC
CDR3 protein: CASSPPWAGAGEETQYF

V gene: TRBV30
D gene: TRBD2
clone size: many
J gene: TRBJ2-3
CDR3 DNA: TGTGCCTGGACCCCTCTAGCGGTACCCACAGATACGCAGTATTTT
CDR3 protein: CAWTPLAVPTDTQYF

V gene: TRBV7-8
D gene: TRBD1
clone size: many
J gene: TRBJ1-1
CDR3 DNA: TGTGCCAGCAGCTTTTCAACAGGGGTGGCTGAAGCTTTCTTT
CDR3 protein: CASSFSTGVAEAFF

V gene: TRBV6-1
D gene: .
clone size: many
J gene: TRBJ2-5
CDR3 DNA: TGTGCCAGCAGTACAGTAGGAGAGACCCAGTACTTC
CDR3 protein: CASSTVGETQYF

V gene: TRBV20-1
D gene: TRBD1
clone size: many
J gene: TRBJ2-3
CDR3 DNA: TGCAGTGCTACAAGAACGGGACAGGGGATCACAGATACGCAGTATTTT
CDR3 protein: CSATRTGQGITDTQYF

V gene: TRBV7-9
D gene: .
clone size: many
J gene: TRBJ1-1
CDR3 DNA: TGTGCCAGCAGCTTCGGCCCAGGGGACGAAGCTTTCTTT
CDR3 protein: CASSFGPGDEAFF

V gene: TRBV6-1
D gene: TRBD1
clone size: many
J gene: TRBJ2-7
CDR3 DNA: TGTGCCAGCAGTGCCCTCTGGACAGGGTTAATTTCCTACGAGCAGTACTTC
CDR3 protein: CASSALWTGLISYEQYF

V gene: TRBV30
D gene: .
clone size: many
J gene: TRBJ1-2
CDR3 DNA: TGTGCCTGGAGTGTTTTCAACTATGGCTACACCTTC
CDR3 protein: CAWSVFNYGYTF

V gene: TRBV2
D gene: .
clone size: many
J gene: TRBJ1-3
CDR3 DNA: TGTGCCAGCAGTCGGTCAGGCTCAGGAAACACCATATATTTT
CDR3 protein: CASSRSGSGNTIYF

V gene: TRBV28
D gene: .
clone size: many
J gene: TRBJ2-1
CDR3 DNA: TGTGCCAGCGGAAGGGACCTCTACAATGAGCAGTTCTTC
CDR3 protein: CASGRDLYNEQFF

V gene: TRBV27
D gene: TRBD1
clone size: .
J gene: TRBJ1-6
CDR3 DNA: TGTGCCAGCAGTGCCGGGACAGCGCCTAATTCACACCTCCACTTT
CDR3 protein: CASSAGTAPNSHLHF

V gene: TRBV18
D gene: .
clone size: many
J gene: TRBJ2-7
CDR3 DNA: TGTGCCAGCTCACTGAAAGAAAACTACGAGCAGTACTTC
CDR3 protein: CASSLKENYEQYF

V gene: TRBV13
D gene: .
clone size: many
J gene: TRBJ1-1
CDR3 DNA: TGTGCCAGCAGCCCCACGTACACTGAAGCTTTCTTT
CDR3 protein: CASSPTYTEAFF

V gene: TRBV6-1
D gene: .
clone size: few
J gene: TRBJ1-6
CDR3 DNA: TGTGCCAGCAGTGACAGGTTTACAGGAGGGAATTCACCCCTCCACTTT
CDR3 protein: CASSDRFTGGNSPLHF

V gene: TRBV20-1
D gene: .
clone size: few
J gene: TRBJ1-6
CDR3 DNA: TGCAGTGCTAACGAGGGAGGGAAAGCCTATAATTCACCCCTCCACTTT
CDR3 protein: CSANEGGKAYNSPLHF

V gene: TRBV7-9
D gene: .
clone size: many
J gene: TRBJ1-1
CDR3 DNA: TGTGCCAGCAGGTGGCCGGTGGGGCGGGACACTGAAGCTTTCTTT
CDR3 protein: CASRWPVGRDTEAFF

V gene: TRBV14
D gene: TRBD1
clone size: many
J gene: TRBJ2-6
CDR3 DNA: TGTGCCAGCAGCCGGGACAGGGCCCTCCCTGGGGCCAACGTCCTGACTTTC
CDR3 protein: CASSRDRALPGANVLTF

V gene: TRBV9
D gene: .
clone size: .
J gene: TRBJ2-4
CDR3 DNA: TGTGCCAGCAGCGTGGACAGTCGTGCCAAAAACATTCAGTACTTC
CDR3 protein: CASSVDSRAKNIQYF

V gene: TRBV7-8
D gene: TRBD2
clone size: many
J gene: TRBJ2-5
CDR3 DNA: TGTGCCAGCAGCTTACCTAACGGGGGGGCTGACAGCGAGACCCAGTACTTC
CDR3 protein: CASSLPNGGADSETQYF

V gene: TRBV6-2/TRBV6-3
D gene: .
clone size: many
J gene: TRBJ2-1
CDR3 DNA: TGTGCCAGCACCTCCGGTGGGGTCCGGGGTGAGCAGTTCTTC
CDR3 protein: CASTSGGVRGEQFF